This T cell receptor (beta chain) is drawn from a study of OX40 agonist ivuxolimab in advanced cancers. The wider study: Ivuxolimab, an antibody acting as an agonist of OX40 (CD134), was used to treat patients. Patients received intravenous ivuxolimab every 2 weeks at 0.01 to 10 mg/kg. Overall study results and limits: On average, a greater number of expanded clones characterised CD8+ T cells relative to CD4+. People who partly responded at 0.1-3.0 mg/kg had some of the least clonal expansion seen.

On this clone itself: Its target is not known.

This CDR3 comprises 15 residues. Germline values: CDR1 SGDLS, CDR2 YYNGEE. Trimming shortened V by 4 bases and J by 5 bases, and 18 bases separated the two germline ends. Sequencing used immunoSEQ multiplex PCR; TCRdb keeps in-frame clones, though not all of them. This sample yields tens of thousands of clones, of which 84% are seen a single time; 3.5% to 5.5% belongs to the top ten. Source: CD4+ or CD8+ T cells sorted from blood, taken in a trial of the OX40 agonist ivuxolimab. This chain connects TRBV9 to TRBJ2-5; perhaps TRBD2 as D (6 bases). This clonotype originated in an adult with an advanced solid tumor such as melanoma, head and neck, liver or kidney cancer. The CDR3 DNA sequence: TGTGCCAGCAGCAAAAGCGGGCGCTCCGACGAGACCCAGTACTTC. Translation: CASSKSGRSDETQYF.